The clone carrying this T cell receptor beta chain was seen a single time. What it binds is not known. The sample belongs to a study of T cell responses to AZD1222 COVID-19 vaccine. Notes on the study in general: Just a handful of people given AZD1222 tested seropositive at baseline. Across the whole spike, CD4 TCRs peaked at regions 160-218 and 743-854. The repertoires were collected only after the peak T cell response.

The repertoire was sequenced with immunoSEQ multiplex PCR; TCRdb's copy has only in-frame clones and lacks some. The sample lists some 190,000 clones, around 94% occurring once. From germline, CDR1 is SNHLY and CDR2 FYNNEI. This CDR3 comprises 13 residues. Trimming removed 1 base at V and 2 bases at J, with 6 bases between. This clonotype was obtained from an adult who received the MenACWY meningococcal vaccine as a control. The sample was peripheral blood, taken 28 days after the second dose of the MenACWY control vaccine. This sequence joins TRBV2 and TRBJ2-7; no reliable D call. CDR3 protein: CASSEEGTYEQYF. In DNA, the CDR3 is TGTGCCAGCAGTGAAGAGGGCACCTACGAGCAGTACTTC.